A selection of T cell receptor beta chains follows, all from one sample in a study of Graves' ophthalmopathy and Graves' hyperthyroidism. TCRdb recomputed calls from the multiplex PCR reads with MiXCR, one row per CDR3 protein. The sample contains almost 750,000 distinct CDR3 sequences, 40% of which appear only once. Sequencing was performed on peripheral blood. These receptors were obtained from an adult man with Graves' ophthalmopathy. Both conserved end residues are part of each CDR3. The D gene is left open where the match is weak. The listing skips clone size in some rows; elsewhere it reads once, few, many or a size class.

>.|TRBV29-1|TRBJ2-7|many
TGCAGCGTCGTGGGGGTCCTCCAGAGCGAGCAGTACTTC
CSVVGVLQSEQYF
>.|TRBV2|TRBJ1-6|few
TGTGCCGGCAGTCCCTATAACTCACCCCTCCACTTT
CAGSPYNSPLHF
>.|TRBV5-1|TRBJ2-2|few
TGCGCCAGCAGCTTCACCGTACAGGGCGGGACCGGGGAGCTGTTTTTT
CASSFTVQGGTGELFF
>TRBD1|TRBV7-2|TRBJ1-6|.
TGTGCCAGCAGCTTGGAGACAGGGTTTTACTCACCCCTCCACTTT
CASSLETGFYSPLHF
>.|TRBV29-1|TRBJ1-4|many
TGCAGCGCTAGGACCGCCGGCTATCGAGAAAAACTGTTTTTT
CSARTAGYREKLFF
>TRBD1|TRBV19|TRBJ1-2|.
TGTGCCAGCAGCCAGGGGGGGACAGACTATGGCTACACCTTC
CASSQGGTDYGYTF
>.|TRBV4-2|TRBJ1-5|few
TGTGCCAGCAGCCAAGAACTTGAGCGTCAACCGCATTTT
CASSQELERQPHF
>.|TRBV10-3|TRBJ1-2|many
TGTGCCAGCGGAGGAGGGGAAGGCTACACCTTC
CASGGGEGYTF
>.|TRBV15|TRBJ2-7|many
TGTGCCACCAGCAGAGAATGGTCAGGCTACGAGCAGTACTTC
CATSREWSGYEQYF
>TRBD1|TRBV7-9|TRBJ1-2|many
TGTGCCAGCAGATCCGGGACAGGGCCTTTCTACACCTTC
CASRSGTGPFYTF
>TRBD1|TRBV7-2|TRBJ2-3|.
TGTGCCAGCAGCTTAGAAGTTGGCAGGGGGCGACGGGATACGCAGTATTTT
CASSLEVGRGRRDTQYF
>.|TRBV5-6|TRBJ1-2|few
TGTGCCAGCAGCTTGGTGGGGAACGACTATGGCTACACCTTC
CASSLVGNDYGYTF
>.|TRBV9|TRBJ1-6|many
TGTGCCAGCAGCCAAGAGATAGGGAATAATTCACCCCTCCACTTT
CASSQEIGNNSPLHF
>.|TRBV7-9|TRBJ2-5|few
TGTGCCAGCAGTATTGATGGAGTGCAAGAGACCCAGTACTTC
CASSIDGVQETQYF
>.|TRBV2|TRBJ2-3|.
TGTGCCAGCACGACAGAGAACACAGATACGCAGTATTTT
CASTTENTDTQYF
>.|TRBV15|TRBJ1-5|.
TGTGCCAGCAACAGACAGGTCGGCAATCAGCCCCAGCATTTT
CASNRQVGNQPQHF
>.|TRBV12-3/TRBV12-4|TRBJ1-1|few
TGTGCCAGCAGTCCAGGGATCGCGAACACTGAAGCTTTCTTT
CASSPGIANTEAFF
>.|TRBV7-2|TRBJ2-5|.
TGTGCCAGCAGCTTAGTGGGACTTTATGAAGAGACCCAGTACTTC
CASSLVGLYEETQYF
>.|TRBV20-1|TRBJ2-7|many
TGCAGTGCGCGCGGAGCCTACGAGCAGTACTTC
CSARGAYEQYF
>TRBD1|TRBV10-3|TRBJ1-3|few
TGTGCCAGCAGTTATTGGGGGACAGGGGGCCCCTTGAGCGATGGAAACACCATATATTTT
CASSYWGTGGPLSDGNTIYF
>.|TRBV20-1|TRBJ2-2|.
TGCAGTGCTAGAGTCTCACGCAACGCCGGGGAGCTGTTTTTT
CSARVSRNAGELFF
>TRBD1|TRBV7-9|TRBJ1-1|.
TGTGCCAGCAGCTTACTTGGGACAGGGGGCGTCTTGGACACTGAAGCTTTCTTT
CASSLLGTGGVLDTEAFF
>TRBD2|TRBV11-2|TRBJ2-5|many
TGTGCCAGCAGCTTAGTGCGGCTAGCGGGAGCTGAGACCCAGTACTTC
CASSLVRLAGAETQYF
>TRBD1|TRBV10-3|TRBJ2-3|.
TGTGCCATCCGGGACAGGATTTCCGCAGATACGCAGTATTTT
CAIRDRISADTQYF
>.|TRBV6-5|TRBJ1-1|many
TGTGCCAGCATACAGGAGCGGTACACTGAAGCTTTCTTT
CASIQERYTEAFF
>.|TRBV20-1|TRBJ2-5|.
TGCAGTGCTAGAGTGGTCAGAGTCAGCAATCAGCCCCAGTACTTC
CSARVVRVSNQPQYF